The present T cell receptor (beta chain) was sequenced within a study of tumor-infiltrating lymphocytes in localized non-small cell lung cancer. The wider study: The cohort mixed smokers and never-smokers, several histologies, and some post-neoadjuvant-chemotherapy samples. Each patient gave resected tumor and non-adjacent uninvolved lung tissue.

TCRdb's table, derived via immunoSEQ multiplex PCR, lists solely in-frame clones and lacks some. The sample contains about 1,700 clones, 30% to 40% of which appear only once. Notes on this clone: The target antigen is unknown.

Findings of the study overall: Only some patients had TCR sequencing, depending on available tissue.

From germline, CDR1 is MDHEN and CDR2 SYDVKM. J gave up 8 bases and V 5 bases, and 10 bases lay outside the gene matches. This CDR3 comprises 14 residues. The specimen was uninvolved lung tissue not adjacent to the tumor. The rearrangement uses TRBV28 and TRBJ1-2; 8 bases fit TRBD1. The TCR sequence derives from a human donor with non-small cell lung cancer. CDR3 in amino acids: CASSPPGGSRGYTF. The CDR3, as DNA: TGTGCCAGCAGTCCCCCAGGGGGCTCACGAGGCTACACCTTC.